These T cell receptor beta chains were read from a single sample in a study of response to subunit inactivated influenza vaccine. TCRdb re-called the RT-PCR reads through MiXCR, storing one row per CDR3 protein. The sample lists 610,000 or so distinct CDR3 sequences, 13% to 15% occurring once. The sequencing here drew on PBMCs from blood, taken less than 13 days after vaccination. These receptors were taken from a man aged 45-65 years who received an inactivated influenza vaccine. Each CDR3 is given without its conserved first and last residue. The D gene is left open where the match is weak. Clone size is stated in some rows and not others, as once, few, many or a class when expanded.

V: TRBV5-1
J: TRBJ1-2
D: NA
size: many
CDR3: ASSLGLLPGHGYT

V: TRBV7-2
J: TRBJ1-3
D: NA
size: NA
CDR3: ASSLRTVSGNTIY

V: TRBV20-1
J: TRBJ1-2
D: TRBD1
size: few
CDR3: SAIGTGLHYGYT

V: TRBV7-6
J: TRBJ2-1
D: NA
size: NA
CDR3: ASSLRSGEQF

V: TRBV29-1
J: TRBJ2-1
D: NA
size: NA
CDR3: SLLTGVSYNEQF

V: TRBV6-2/TRBV6-3
J: TRBJ1-2
D: TRBD1
size: NA
CDR3: ASSSGGSAVGYT

V: TRBV28
J: TRBJ1-5
D: NA
size: NA
CDR3: ASSLVGQFDQPQH

V: TRBV7-6
J: TRBJ2-7
D: TRBD2
size: many
CDR3: ASSWERGYEQY

V: TRBV5-1
J: TRBJ2-1
D: TRBD2
size: many
CDR3: ASSLGRRGSAYNEQF

V: TRBV11-2
J: TRBJ2-3
D: TRBD2
size: few
CDR3: ASSPNSGTADTQY

V: TRBV6-2/TRBV6-3
J: TRBJ2-1
D: NA
size: NA
CDR3: ASSRTSWGGPGYNEQF

V: TRBV11-2
J: TRBJ2-7
D: TRBD1
size: NA
CDR3: ASSVSGTGDFYEQY